The subject of this entry is one T cell receptor (beta chain). Its target is unknown. Quantitative 5'-RACE with molecular barcodes produced the TCR beta libraries. TCRdb re-derived calls from the 5' RACE reads in MiXCR, one entry per CDR3 protein. The sample shows roughly 440,000 distinct CDR3 sequences, under 20% of them seen only once. The CDR3 runs 15 residues. Unmatched junction bases numbered 4, after V lost 0 bases and J lost 4 bases. In germline, CDR1 is LNHDA, CDR2 SQIVND (reference sequence). This entry comes from a study of CD8 T cells in ankylosing spondylitis. The study's findings and limits: In reactive arthritis synovial fluid and blood, some motif variants had been reported before. Ankylosing spondylitis blood appeared to be characterized by a TCR beta motif of under 10 highly homologous variants. Relatively scarce in peripheral blood, disease-linked clones were CD8+. Reportedly, disease-linked clones are significantly enriched in ankylosing spondylitis patients' matched synovial fluid.

The chain carries TRBV19 and TRBJ2-5; 8 nucleotides line up with TRBD2. Sequenced sample: blood, either unsorted or a sorted T cell fraction (not recorded which). The clonotype was recovered from a male donor with ankylosing spondylitis. The CDR3 nucleotides are TGTGCCAGTAGTATAGAAGCGGGAGTATCAGAGACCCAGTACTTC. The encoded protein is CASSIEAGVSETQYF.